Sequencing of this T cell receptor beta chain was carried out in a study of neurological immune-mediated disorders. 5'RACE with 10-nucleotide random UMIs generated the cDNA. A single record per CDR3 protein comes from TCRdb applying MiXCR to the 5' RACE reads. The sample has approximately 58,000 distinct CDR3 sequences, about 8% seen once. Time point given: longitudinal time-point 3. Stored at -80 C, 2 million PBMCs were the source of the unsorted libraries. This CDR3 contains 11 residues. The V end was cut by 1 base, the J end by 3 bases, with 4 bases between. Per germline, CDR1 GTSNPN and CDR2 SVGIG (reference sequence). This clonotype was recorded at least ten times.

The sample taken for sequencing was PBMCs. The sequence was obtained from a woman aged 35 to 49 in good health. This chain uses TRBV30 with TRBJ2-7; D gene uncertain. CDR3 amino acids: CAWSEIYEQYF. CDR3 bases: TGTGCCTGGAGTGAGATCTACGAGCAGTACTTC.